This T cell receptor beta chain was profiled in a study of control samples from healthy donors and cancer patients. Germline CDR1 is MGHDK and CDR2 is SYGVNS. The CDR3 consists of 14 residues. Trimming took 6 bases from V and 7 from J; bases not matched to a gene: 5. Some clones are missing from TCRdb's copy, which holds only in-frame ones; the method was immunoSEQ multiplex PCR. Of 85,000 to 95,000 clones listed, 88% are singletons. The receptor was derived from a woman in her 70s in good health. Specimen: blood. The chain has TRBV25-1 and TRBJ2-3; 12 positions agree with TRBD2. The CDR3 protein is CASRTSGRSNTQYF. The CDR3 nucleotides are TGTGCCAGCAGGACTAGCGGGAGATCGAATACGCAGTATTTT.